This T cell receptor beta chain was documented in a study of vaccination and CD4 T cells after COVID-19. Study details: Post-COVID sampling occurred a median about 100 days after diagnosis (range 35 to 161).

The germline gives CDR1 SGHAT, CDR2 FQNNGV. The CDR3 consists of 14 residues. Researchers used the Oncomine TCR Beta short-read assay to sequence DNA from cultured CD4+ T cells. In TCRdb, the PCR reads were re-called with MiXCR into one record per CDR3 protein. The sample shows approximately 19,000 distinct CDR3 sequences, 45% to 60% of them seen only once. A remark on this clonotype: Its antigen is not identified. The junction differs from germline at one of its ends, possibly a read error.

Treatment of the sample: 10-day PBMC culture with coronavirus spike peptide pools or control peptides (ViraFEST assay). Sequences were obtained from CD4+ T cells from blood, cultured in vitro. The receptor comes from a human donor who had recovered from COVID-19. V gene TRBV11-2 combines with J gene TRBJ1-5; no firm D call. The CDR3 DNA sequence: TGTGCCAGCAGCGTAGAGCCAGAGAATCAGCCCCAGCATTTT. This sequence encodes CASSVEPENQPQHF.